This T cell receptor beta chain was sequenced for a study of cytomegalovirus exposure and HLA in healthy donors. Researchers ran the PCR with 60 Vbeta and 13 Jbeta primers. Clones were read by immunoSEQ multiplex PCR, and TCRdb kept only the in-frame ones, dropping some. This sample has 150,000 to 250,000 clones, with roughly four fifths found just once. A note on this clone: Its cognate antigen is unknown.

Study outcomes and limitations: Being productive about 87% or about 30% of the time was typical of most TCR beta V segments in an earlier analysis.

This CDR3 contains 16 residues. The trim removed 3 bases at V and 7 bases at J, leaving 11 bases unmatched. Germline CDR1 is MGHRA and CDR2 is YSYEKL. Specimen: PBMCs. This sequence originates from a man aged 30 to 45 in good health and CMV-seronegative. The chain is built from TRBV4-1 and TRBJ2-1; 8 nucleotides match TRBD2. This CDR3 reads CASSHPAGGGLNEQFF. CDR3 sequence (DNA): TGCGCCAGCAGCCATCCTGCGGGAGGAGGGTTAAATGAGCAGTTCTTC.